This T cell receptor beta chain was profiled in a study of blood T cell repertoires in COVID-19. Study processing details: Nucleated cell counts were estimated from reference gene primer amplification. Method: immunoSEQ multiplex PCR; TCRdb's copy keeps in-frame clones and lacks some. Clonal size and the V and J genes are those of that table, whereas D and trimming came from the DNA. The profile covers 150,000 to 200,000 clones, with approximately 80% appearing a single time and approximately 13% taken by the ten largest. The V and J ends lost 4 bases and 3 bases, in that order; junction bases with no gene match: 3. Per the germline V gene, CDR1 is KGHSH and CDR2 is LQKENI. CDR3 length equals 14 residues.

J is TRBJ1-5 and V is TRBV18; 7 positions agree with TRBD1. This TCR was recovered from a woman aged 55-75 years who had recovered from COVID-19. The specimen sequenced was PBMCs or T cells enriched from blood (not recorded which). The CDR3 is CASSRDRSNQPQHF. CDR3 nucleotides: TGTGCCAGCTCACGGGACAGATCCAATCAGCCCCAGCATTTT.